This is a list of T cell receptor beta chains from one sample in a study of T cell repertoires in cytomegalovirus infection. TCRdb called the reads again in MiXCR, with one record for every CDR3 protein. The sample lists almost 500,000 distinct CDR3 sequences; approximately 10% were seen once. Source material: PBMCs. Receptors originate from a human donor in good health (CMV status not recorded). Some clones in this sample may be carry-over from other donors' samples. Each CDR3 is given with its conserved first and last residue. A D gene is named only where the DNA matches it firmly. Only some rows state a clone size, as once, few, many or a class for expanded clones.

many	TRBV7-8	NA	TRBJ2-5	CASSLSLSAAQYF	TGTGCCAGCAGCTTAAGTCTGTCTGCGGCCCAGTACTTC
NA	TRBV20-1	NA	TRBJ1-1	CSARVGGKMNTEAFF	TGCAGTGCTAGAGTGGGGGGAAAGATGAACACTGAAGCTTTCTTT
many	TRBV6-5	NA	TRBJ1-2	CASSYYGAAGAFYGYTF	TGTGCCAGCAGTTACTATGGAGCGGCAGGGGCCTTCTATGGCTACACCTTC
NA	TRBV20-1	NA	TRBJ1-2	CSAREQAVYGYTF	TGCAGTGCTAGAGAGCAAGCGGTTTATGGCTACACCTTC
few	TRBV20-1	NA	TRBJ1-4	CSAPFRLFGEKLFF	TGCAGTGCCCCCTTCAGGTTATTTGGTGAAAAACTGTTTTTT
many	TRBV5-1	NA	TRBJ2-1	CASSLAPANDEQFF	TGCGCCAGCAGCTTGGCCCCGGCGAACGATGAGCAGTTCTTC
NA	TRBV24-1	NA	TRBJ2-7	CATSERVGSEQYF	TGTGCCACCAGTGAAAGGGTTGGGAGCGAGCAGTACTTC
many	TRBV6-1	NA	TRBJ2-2	CASSPRAAGNTGELFF	TGTGCCAGCAGCCCCAGGGCGGCAGGGAACACCGGGGAGCTGTTTTTT
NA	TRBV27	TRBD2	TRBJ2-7	CASSLSRGGAYEQYF	TGTGCCAGCAGTTTATCGCGGGGGGGGGCCTACGAGCAGTACTTC
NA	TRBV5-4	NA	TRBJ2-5	CASSRDSGGGETQYF	TGTGCCAGCAGTAGAGACAGTGGGGGAGGAGAGACCCAGTACTTC
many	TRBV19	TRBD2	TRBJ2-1	CASSMRAASGSSYNEQFF	TGTGCCAGTAGTATGCGGGCCGCTAGCGGGAGCTCCTACAATGAGCAGTTCTTC
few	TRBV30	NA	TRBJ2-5	CAWSSGDEETQYF	TGTGCCTGGAGTTCAGGGGATGAGGAGACCCAGTACTTC
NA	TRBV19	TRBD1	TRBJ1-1	CASTSGQGHTEAFF	TGTGCCAGTACCTCGGGACAGGGCCACACTGAAGCTTTCTTT
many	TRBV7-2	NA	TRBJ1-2	CASSLGPYGYTF	TGTGCCAGCAGCTTGGGTCCTTATGGCTACACCTTC
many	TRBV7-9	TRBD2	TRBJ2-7	CASSRLAGGPHEQYF	TGTGCCAGCAGCCGTCTTGCGGGAGGGCCCCACGAGCAGTACTTC
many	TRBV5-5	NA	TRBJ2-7	CASSPGVGSPYF	TGTGCCAGCAGCCCTGGGGTGGGGTCTCCGTACTTC
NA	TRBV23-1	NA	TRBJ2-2	CASSQCAGGQANTGELFF	TGCGCCAGCAGTCAGTGCGCGGGGGGACAGGCGAACACCGGGGAGCTGTTTTTT
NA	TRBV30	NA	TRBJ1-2	CAWSKRQSNYGYTF	TGTGCCTGGAGTAAGAGACAGAGCAACTATGGCTACACCTTC
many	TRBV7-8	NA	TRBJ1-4	CASSLAMGSREEKLFF	TGTGCCAGCAGCTTAGCGATGGGTAGTCGTGAGGAAAAACTGTTTTTT
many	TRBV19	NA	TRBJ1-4	CASTSGATNEKLFF	TGTGCCAGTACCTCGGGGGCGACTAATGAAAAACTGTTTTTT
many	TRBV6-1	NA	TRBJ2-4	CASSEKRAGVLTNIQYF	TGTGCCAGCAGTGAAAAGAGGGCAGGGGTCCTAACAAACATTCAGTACTTC
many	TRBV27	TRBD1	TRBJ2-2	CASSFTPGQGATGELFF	TGTGCCAGCAGTTTTACCCCGGGACAGGGGGCAACCGGGGAGCTGTTTTTT
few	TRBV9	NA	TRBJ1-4	CASARQGATNEKLFF	TGTGCCAGCGCGCGGCAGGGCGCAACTAATGAAAAACTGTTTTTT
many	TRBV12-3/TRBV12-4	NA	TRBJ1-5	CASSFGRGVGNQPQHF	TGTGCCAGCAGTTTCGGTCGCGGGGTCGGCAATCAGCCCCAGCATTTT
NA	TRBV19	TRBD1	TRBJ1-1	CASSMPRQGYSVNTEAFF	TGTGCCAGTAGTATGCCCAGACAGGGTTATTCGGTGAACACTGAAGCTTTCTTT
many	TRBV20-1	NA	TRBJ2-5	CSASSGSRSNF	TGCAGTGCTAGTTCGGGCTCCCGTTCGAACTTC
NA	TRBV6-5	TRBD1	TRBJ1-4	CASSYSYAGGINEKLFF	TGTGCCAGCAGTTACTCTTATGCAGGGGGTATTAATGAAAAACTGTTTTTT
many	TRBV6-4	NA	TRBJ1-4	CASSATGNGEKLFF	TGTGCCAGCAGTGCAACAGGGAACGGTGAAAAACTGTTTTTT
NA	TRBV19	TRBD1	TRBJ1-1	CASSTTGDEAFF	TGTGCCAGTAGTACTACAGGGGATGAAGCTTTCTTT
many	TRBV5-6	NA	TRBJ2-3	CASSLTQGGLQTDTQYF	TGTGCCAGCAGCTTGACCCAGGGGGGCCTTCAGACAGATACGCAGTATTTT
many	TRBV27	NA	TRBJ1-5	CASSGSRAQPQHF	TGTGCCAGCAGCGGATCTAGGGCTCAGCCCCAGCATTTT
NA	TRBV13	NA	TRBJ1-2	CASTPGGVGYTF	TGTGCCAGCACGCCCGGAGGGGTAGGCTACACCTTC
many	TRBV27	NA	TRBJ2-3	CASSLPWAPDTQYF	TGTGCCAGCAGTTTACCCTGGGCTCCAGATACGCAGTATTTT
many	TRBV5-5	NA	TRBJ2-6	CASSLDPQGANVLTF	TGTGCCAGCAGCTTGGACCCCCAGGGGGCCAACGTCCTGACTTTC
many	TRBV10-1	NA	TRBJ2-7	CASSESAGSYEQYF	TGCGCCAGCAGTGAGTCGGCAGGGTCCTACGAGCAGTACTTC
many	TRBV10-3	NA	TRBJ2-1	CAISEGRVSNEQFF	TGTGCCATCAGTGAAGGCAGGGTAAGCAATGAGCAGTTCTTC
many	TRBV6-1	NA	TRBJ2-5	CASTEETQYF	TGTGCCAGCACCGAGGAGACCCAGTACTTC
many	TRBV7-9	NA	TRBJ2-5	CASSLGRETQYF	TGTGCCAGCAGCTTGGGGAGGGAGACCCAGTACTTC
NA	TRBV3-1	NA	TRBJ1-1	CASSQDTGGEAFF	TGTGCCAGCAGCCAAGATACGGGGGGGGAAGCTTTCTTT
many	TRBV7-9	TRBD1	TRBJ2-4	CASSQRDRDDKNIQYF	TGTGCCAGCAGCCAGAGGGACAGGGACGACAAAAACATTCAGTACTTC
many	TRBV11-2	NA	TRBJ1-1	CASSLVGQGSFF	NA
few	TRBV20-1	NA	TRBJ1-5	CSATLGGPRQPQHF	TGCAGTGCCACCTTGGGGGGCCCAAGGCAGCCCCAGCATTTT
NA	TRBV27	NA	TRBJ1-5	CASWPGVHSNQPQHF	TGTGCCAGCTGGCCTGGAGTTCATAGCAATCAGCCCCAGCATTTT